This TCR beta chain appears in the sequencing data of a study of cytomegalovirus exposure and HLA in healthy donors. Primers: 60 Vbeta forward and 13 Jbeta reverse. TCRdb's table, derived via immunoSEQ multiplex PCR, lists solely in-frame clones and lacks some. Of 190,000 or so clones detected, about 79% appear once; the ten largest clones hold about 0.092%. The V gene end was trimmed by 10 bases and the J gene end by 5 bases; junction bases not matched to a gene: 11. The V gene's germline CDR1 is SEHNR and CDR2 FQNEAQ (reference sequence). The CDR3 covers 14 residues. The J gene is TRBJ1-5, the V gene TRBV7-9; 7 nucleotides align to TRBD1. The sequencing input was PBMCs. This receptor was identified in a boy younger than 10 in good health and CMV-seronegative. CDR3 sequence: CATSTGTGYQPQHF. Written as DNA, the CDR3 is TGTGCCACCTCGACAGGGACCGGGTATCAGCCCCAGCATTTT.